The 18 T cell receptor beta chains below come from one sample, sequenced in a study of T cells in localized non-small cell lung cancer. Measured with immunoSEQ multiplex PCR; TCRdb has only the in-frame clones, and not every one. Here the sample spans tens of thousands of clones, 86% being singletons. The sequenced sample was peripheral blood, obtained before any cancer treatment. These receptors were obtained from a male donor aged 60 or over with stage III squamous cell lung carcinoma.

The J gene is TRBJ2-3, the V gene TRBV28, with a possible D match to TRBD2 (6 bases). Germline assignment: CDR1 MDHEN and CDR2 SYDVKM. The CDR3 runs to 17 residues. V was trimmed by 2 bases and J by 0 bases, leaving 15 bases between them. The CDR3 DNA reads TGTGCCAGCAGTTTACCTGGGCGGGGATCTAGCACAGATACGCAGTATTTT. Amino acids: CASSLPGRGSSTDTQYF.

CDR3 nucleotides: TGTGCCAGCAGCCGGTCGACAGGTATCAAAGGGAATGAGCAGTTCTTC. It codes for CASSRSTGIKGNEQFF. The V gene is TRBV7-9, the J gene TRBJ2-1; D possibly corresponds to TRBD1 (6 bases). Germline CDR1 SEHNR, CDR2 FQNEAQ (reference sequence). V lost 5 bases to trimming and J lost 7 bases, with 21 bases between them. This CDR3 contains 16 residues.

V gene TRBV7-2 combines with J gene TRBJ2-6, with D unresolved. V shed 4 bases and J shed 4 bases, with 11 bases lying between them. This CDR3 contains 15 residues. Germline V gene lookup returns CDR1 SGHTA and CDR2 FQGNSA. The CDR3 reads CASSSYQPGANVLTF. The CDR3 coding sequence is TGTGCCAGCAGCTCTTATCAACCGGGGGCCAACGTCCTGACTTTC.

This chain links TRBV5-4 with TRBJ2-4; 11 bases are shared with TRBD1. CDR3 size: 16 residues. The J segment lost 8 bases and the V segment lost 3 bases, leaving 10 bases of the junction unmatched. Germline assignment: CDR1 SGHNT and CDR2 YYREEE (reference sequence). The CDR3 nucleotides are TGTGCCAGCAGCTCCCCGGGACAGGGGGTAGCGGACATTCAGTACTTC. It encodes CASSSPGQGVADIQYF.

The chain is built from TRBV18 and TRBJ2-3, with TRBD2 matching over 12 bases. The V segment lost 4 bases and the J segment 5 bases; nucleotides outside the gene matches: 7. CDR3 size: 16 residues. The V gene's germline CDR1 is KGHSH and CDR2 LQKENI. The CDR3: CASSLLAGGEVDTQYF. CDR3 DNA: TGTGCCAGCTCACTACTAGCGGGAGGAGAAGTAGATACGCAGTATTTT.

The V gene is TRBV5-8, the J gene TRBJ2-1, with a weak D call TRBD1 (5 bases). Germline V gene sequence: CDR1 SGHTS, CDR2 YDEGEE. V was trimmed by 5 bases and J by 10 bases, leaving 13 bases between them. The CDR3 loop spans 12 amino acids. The CDR3 DNA reads TGTGCCAGCAGGCCCAGGGTAGGGGAGCAGTTCTTC. Its protein product is CASRPRVGEQFF.

The chain couples TRBV18 to TRBJ2-4; D gene ambiguous. From germline, CDR1 is KGHSH and CDR2 LQKENI. The CDR3 runs to 13 residues. Between the trimmed V and J ends, which lost 1 base and 8 bases, there was a span of 9 bases. This CDR3 reads CASSPLVSDIQYF. The DNA for the CDR3 is TGTGCCAGCTCACCACTGGTGAGTGACATTCAGTACTTC.

The chain employs TRBV27 and TRBJ1-2; the match to TRBD1 covers 7 bases. This CDR3 region has 16 residues. V gave up 5 bases and J gave up 5 bases; unmatched junction bases: 14. Germline CDR1 reads MNHEY; CDR2 reads SMNVEV (reference sequence). The CDR3 DNA is TGTGCCAGCAGTGGTCCCACAGGGGCCCGAGGATATGGCTACACCTTC. Its protein product is CASSGPTGARGYGYTF.

The V call is TRBV5-8, the J call TRBJ2-1, with D unclear. Germline V lookup: CDR1 SGHTS, CDR2 YDEGEE. The CDR3 runs to 15 residues. The V end lost 4 bases, the J end lost 0 bases, and 11 bases lay between the germline ends. The CDR3 here is CASSQELSSYNEQFF. The CDR3 nucleotides are TGTGCCAGCAGCCAAGAACTCAGCTCCTACAATGAGCAGTTCTTC.

V is TRBV5-1 and J is TRBJ1-1; possible D gene TRBD1, 6 bases. CDR1 and CDR2 from the germline V gene are SGHRS and YFSETQ. The CDR3 loop spans 16 amino acids. Trimming pared 2 bases from V and 0 bases from J, leaving 14 bases between. CDR3 DNA sequence: TGCGCCAGCAGCTTCGGAATGGGGGGCATGAACACTGAAGCTTTCTTT. Amino acid sequence: CASSFGMGGMNTEAFF.

This chain uses TRBV5-1 with TRBJ1-3, with a weak D call TRBD1 (5 bases). V was pared by 1 base and J by 2 bases, with 13 bases between. The germline CDR1 and CDR2 sequences are SGHRS and YFSETQ. This CDR3 has 16 residues. Here the CDR3 reads CASSLIAGTTGNTIYF. For the CDR3, the DNA is TGCGCCAGCAGCTTGATAGCAGGGACTACTGGAAACACCATATATTTT.

The chain is built from TRBV6-1 and TRBJ2-5; possibly TRBD1 for D (6 bases). The tail of the sequence fits TRBJ2-7 better, so the J call may be wrong. This CDR3 has 15 residues. Germline V gives CDR1 MNHNS, CDR2 SASEGT. The CDR3 here is CASSEAATGSYEQYF. CDR3 sequence (DNA): TGTGCCAGCAGTGAAGCGGCGACAGGCTCCTACGAGCAGTACTTC.

This chain links TRBV5-4 with TRBJ2-2, with 8 bases identical to TRBD1. This CDR3 is built from 17 residues. V dropped 4 bases and J dropped 4; count of bases not matched to a gene: 12. CDR1 is SGHNT, CDR2 YYREEE, per germline (reference sequence). CDR3 bases: TGTGCCAGCAGCCCTGCCCCAGGGGGCGCTTCCACCGGGGAGCTGTTTTTT. Amino acid sequence: CASSPAPGGASTGELFF. The full variable domain, its missing parts supplied by reference TRBV5-4 and TRBJ2-2, is ETGVTQSPTHLIKTRGQQVTLRCSSQSGHNTVSWYQQALGQGPQFIFQYYREEENGRGNFPPRFSGLQFPNYSSELNVNALELDDSALYLCASSPAPGGASTGELFFGEGSRLTVL.

The rearrangement uses TRBV27 and TRBJ1-1, with D hard to call. Germline V gives CDR1 MNHEY, CDR2 SMNVEV (reference sequence). With 5 bases removed from V and 2 bases from J, the gap between germline ends came to 21 bases. The CDR3 consists of 17 residues. In nucleotides, the CDR3 is TGTGCCAGCAGTCCTCCGCCGGTGGGAAAACGTAACACTGAAGCTTTCTTT. Translating gives CASSPPPVGKRNTEAFF.

The rearrangement uses TRBV7-3 and TRBJ2-1; D unresolved. Germline lookup yields CDR1 SGHTA and CDR2 FQGTGA. Trimming left V 2 bases short and J 6 bases short, with 11 bases between. CDR3 length equals 14 residues. CDR3 residues: CASSLGNDVNEQFF. CDR3 bases: TGTGCCAGCAGCTTAGGAAATGATGTCAATGAGCAGTTCTTC.

This chain connects TRBV9 to TRBJ1-2; 11 bases line up with TRBD1. The CDR3 has 15 residues. The germline V gene has CDR1 SGDLS and CDR2 YYNGEE. The V segment lost 4 bases and the J segment 4 bases; nucleotides outside the gene matches: 6. CDR3 in DNA: TGTGCCAGCAGCCTCGGACAGGGGGCGGCCTATGGCTACACCTTC. Its translation is CASSLGQGAAYGYTF.

V usage is TRBV5-1 and J usage is TRBJ2-3, with 7 bases fitting TRBD2. The germline gives CDR1 SGHRS, CDR2 YFSETQ. The CDR3 runs to 16 residues. The ends lost 4 bases at V and 0 bases at J; junction bases unmatched: 8. CDR3 sequence reads: CASSPRTSPSTDTQYF. CDR3 DNA sequence: TGCGCCAGCAGCCCGCGGACTAGTCCTAGCACAGATACGCAGTATTTT.

The chain is built from TRBV19 and TRBJ2-1; D is unclear. V shed 5 bases and J shed 0 bases, with 11 bases lying between them. This CDR3 spans 15 amino acids. The germline V gene has CDR1 LNHDA and CDR2 SQIVND (reference sequence). The CDR3 spells CASSPGWSSYNEQFF. CDR3 DNA: TGTGCCAGTAGTCCGGGTTGGAGCTCCTACAATGAGCAGTTCTTC.